The clone carrying this T cell receptor (beta chain) has just one count. Its target is unknown. Profiled with immunoSEQ multiplex PCR; TCRdb holds only in-frame clones, not every one. The data show tens of thousands of clones, roughly nine tenths seen once. The sample belongs to a study of OX40 agonist ivuxolimab in advanced cancers. Study details: Patients with hepatocellular carcinoma, melanoma, renal cell or head and neck cancer made up the dose-escalation patients. Eligibility rules accepted prior anti-PD-1, anti-PD-L1 or anti-CTLA-4 therapy, and 35% to 45% had some.

It was autoimmune disease history or systemic immunosuppression that excluded patients. CDR1 is ENHRY, CDR2 SYGVKD, per germline. V gave up 0 bases and J gave up 4 bases, with 11 bases separating them. The CDR3 extends over 15 amino acids. Overall study results and limits: Expanded clones were, on average, more numerous in CD8+ T cells than in CD4+.

The TCR sequence derives from an adult with an advanced solid tumor such as melanoma, head and neck, liver or kidney cancer. This rearrangement joins TRBV10-3 to TRBJ2-3, with D possibly TRBD2 on 7 matching bases. Sequencing was performed on CD4+ or CD8+ T cells sorted from blood, taken in a trial of the OX40 agonist ivuxolimab. The CDR3 bases are TGTGCCATCAGTGAGTCGAGGGGGGGTGCAGATACGCAGTATTTT. Translation: CAISESRGGADTQYF.